The rows below give T cell receptor beta chains drawn from one sample of a study of blood T cell repertoires in COVID-19. Clones were sequenced by immunoSEQ multiplex PCR, and TCRdb holds only the in-frame ones, with some missing. Of about 140,000 clones in the sample, 70% to 90% were seen once. Material: peripheral blood. These receptors came from a human donor in a cohort sampled during active COVID-19. The CDR3 runs from the conserved cysteine through the conserved F or W. D genes are given only for firm matches. Expanded clones are given a class, and other clones once, few, many or no size at all.

DNA: TGTGCCACCAGCCGCGGGGGCGGTGGCGGGGAGCTGTTTTTT; CDR3: CATSRGGGGGELFF; size: many; V: TRBV24-1; D: .; J: TRBJ2-2
DNA: TGTGCCAGCAGTTTACCCCCCCCAGTTGGGACCCAGTACTTC; CDR3: CASSLPPPVGTQYF; size: .; V: TRBV28; D: .; J: TRBJ2-5
DNA: TGTGCCGGGGAAATAGCGGGAACCTACGAGCAGTACTTC; CDR3: CAGEIAGTYEQYF; size: .; V: TRBV30; D: TRBD2; J: TRBJ2-7
DNA: TGTGCCAGCAGTTTAGCGGGGAGGGGGGAGCAGTACTTC; CDR3: CASSLAGRGEQYF; size: .; V: TRBV12-3/TRBV12-4; D: .; J: TRBJ2-7
DNA: TGTGCCAGCAGCCTTTTGAGCGGGAGAGCGGACAATGAGCAGTTCTTC; CDR3: CASSLLSGRADNEQFF; size: .; V: TRBV28; D: TRBD2; J: TRBJ2-1
DNA: TGTGCCAGCAGCCAAAGGGGGCGCGAGACCCAGTACTTC; CDR3: CASSQRGRETQYF; size: .; V: TRBV3-1/TRBV3-2; D: TRBD1; J: TRBJ2-5
DNA: TGTGCCAGCAGTTACGACAGCGAAACCTACGAGCAGTACTTC; CDR3: CASSYDSETYEQYF; size: .; V: TRBV6-5; D: .; J: TRBJ2-7
DNA: TGTGCCAGCAGCCAAGACTCGGCTAGCGGGGGGTTGTCGCCCTACGAGCAGTACTTC; CDR3: CASSQDSASGGLSPYEQYF; size: .; V: TRBV3-1/TRBV3-2; D: TRBD2; J: TRBJ2-7
DNA: TGTGCCAGCAGTTTGGGACAACTTCCCTACGAGCAGTACTTC; CDR3: CASSLGQLPYEQYF; size: .; V: TRBV28; D: .; J: TRBJ2-7
DNA: TGTGCCAGCAGTTCAGACTCCTACAATGAGCAGTTCTTC; CDR3: CASSSDSYNEQFF; size: .; V: TRBV27; D: .; J: TRBJ2-1
DNA: TGTGCCACCAATGAAGAGCGTTACCAACCGGATACGCAGTATTTT; CDR3: CATNEERYQPDTQYF; size: .; V: TRBV15; D: .; J: TRBJ2-3
DNA: TGTGCCAGCAGTTCCAGGCGGGGCGCTGAAGCTTTCTTT; CDR3: CASSSRRGAEAFF; size: .; V: TRBV27; D: .; J: TRBJ1-1
DNA: TGTGCCAGCAGTGCAACAGGGTGGGACGAAAAACTGTTTTTT; CDR3: CASSATGWDEKLFF; size: .; V: TRBV9; D: .; J: TRBJ1-4
DNA: TGCGCCAGCAGCGCGGGACAGCTCTCTGGAAACACCATATATTTT; CDR3: CASSAGQLSGNTIYF; size: .; V: TRBV5-1; D: TRBD1; J: TRBJ1-3
DNA: TGTGCCAGCAGCTATAGGGGCCGGGTGGATGAGCAGTTCTTC; CDR3: CASSYRGRVDEQFF; size: .; V: TRBV7-3; D: .; J: TRBJ2-1
DNA: TGTGCCAGCAGCTTCAGGGGAGGGGACATTCAGTACTTC; CDR3: CASSFRGGDIQYF; size: few; V: TRBV11-2; D: .; J: TRBJ2-4
DNA: TGCGCCAGCAGCTCGTCAGGGGGACCTTTGGGCGAGCAGTACTTC; CDR3: CASSSSGGPLGEQYF; size: once; V: TRBV5-1; D: TRBD1; J: TRBJ2-7
DNA: TGTGCCAGCAGCTTAGGACAAACCTACGAGCAGTACTTC; CDR3: CASSLGQTYEQYF; size: .; V: TRBV11-2; D: .; J: TRBJ2-7
DNA: TGTGCCAGCAGTTACGTGGCCACCCCCTACAATGAGCAGTTCTTC; CDR3: CASSYVATPYNEQFF; size: .; V: TRBV6-6; D: .; J: TRBJ2-1
DNA: TGTGCCAGCAGCCGGACGGGGGGGCCCGCAGATACGCAGTATTTT; CDR3: CASSRTGGPADTQYF; size: .; V: TRBV5-4; D: TRBD2; J: TRBJ2-3
DNA: TGTGCCAGCAGCGTAGTCAGTAGCGGGAATGAGCAGTTCTTC; CDR3: CASSVVSSGNEQFF; size: .; V: TRBV9; D: TRBD2; J: TRBJ2-1
DNA: TGTGCCAGCAGCCGGGGGGCCGGGTCCTACAATGAGCAGTTCTTC; CDR3: CASSRGAGSYNEQFF; size: .; V: TRBV7-3; D: .; J: TRBJ2-1
DNA: TGTGCCAGTACTCTACAGGGCAATCAGCCCCAGCATTTT; CDR3: CASTLQGNQPQHF; size: .; V: TRBV19; D: .; J: TRBJ1-5
DNA: TGTGCCAGCAGTGCTGTACGGGTTACTAGCACAGATACGCAGTATTTT; CDR3: CASSAVRVTSTDTQYF; size: .; V: TRBV2; D: .; J: TRBJ2-3
DNA: TGCGCCAGCAGTGGGGGGGGAGAGACCCAGTACTTC; CDR3: CASSGGGETQYF; size: .; V: TRBV10-2; D: TRBD2; J: TRBJ2-5
DNA: TGTGCCAGCAGCGAGGGAGCGGACACTGAAGCTTTCTTT; CDR3: CASSEGADTEAFF; size: once; V: TRBV7-9; D: .; J: TRBJ1-1
DNA: TGCGCCAGCAGCTTGGTGGCTAGTTGGGAGACCCAGTACTTC; CDR3: CASSLVASWETQYF; size: .; V: TRBV5-1; D: .; J: TRBJ2-5
DNA: TGTGCCAGCAGCTCCGGGTCCACTTACTCTGGAAACACCATATATTTT; CDR3: CASSSGSTYSGNTIYF; size: .; V: TRBV7-2; D: .; J: TRBJ1-3
DNA: TGTGCCTGGAGTGTGACTAGCAGTCAAGAGACCCAGTACTTC; CDR3: CAWSVTSSQETQYF; size: .; V: TRBV30; D: TRBD2; J: TRBJ2-5
DNA: TGTGCCAGCAGCTTACCCCCCCAGACTAGCGGGAGACTCAATGAGCAGTTCTTC; CDR3: CASSLPPQTSGRLNEQFF; size: .; V: TRBV13; D: TRBD2; J: TRBJ2-1
DNA: TGTGCCATCAGTGTTCAGGCGAACACCGGGGAGCTGTTTTTT; CDR3: CAISVQANTGELFF; size: .; V: TRBV10-3; D: .; J: TRBJ2-2
DNA: TGTGCCTGGAGTGGACATATTGCTGAAGCTTTCTTT; CDR3: CAWSGHIAEAFF; size: .; V: TRBV30; D: .; J: TRBJ1-1
DNA: TGTGCCAGCAGTTTCAGCCGGACAGGGTTTACAGATACGCAGTATTTT; CDR3: CASSFSRTGFTDTQYF; size: .; V: TRBV27; D: TRBD1; J: TRBJ2-3
DNA: TGTGCCAGCAGCTACACACAGGGACGTGGTGGGATCAATCAGCCCCAGCATTTT; CDR3: CASSYTQGRGGINQPQHF; size: .; V: TRBV5-4; D: .; J: TRBJ1-5
DNA: TGCGCCAGCAGGCGGGACAGGTATAATTCACCCCTCCACTTT; CDR3: CASRRDRYNSPLHF; size: few; V: TRBV5-1; D: TRBD1; J: TRBJ1-6
DNA: TGTGCCAGCTCACTTTCCGGGAACTCCTACGAGCAGTACTTC; CDR3: CASSLSGNSYEQYF; size: .; V: TRBV18; D: .; J: TRBJ2-7
DNA: TGCGCCAGCAGCCGACAGGGTGAAAAACTGTTTTTT; CDR3: CASSRQGEKLFF; size: .; V: TRBV4-1; D: TRBD1; J: TRBJ1-4
DNA: TGTGCCAGTCGGACAGGGTGGCACAATGAGCAGTTCTTC; CDR3: CASRTGWHNEQFF; size: .; V: TRBV6-5; D: TRBD1; J: TRBJ2-1
DNA: TGTGCCAGCAGCGGGTGGGGTACAGGGGGCGCCAACTATGGCTACACCTTC; CDR3: CASSGWGTGGANYGYTF; size: .; V: TRBV9; D: TRBD1; J: TRBJ1-2
DNA: TGCGCCAGCAGCACGGGACAGGACCCCTACGAGCAGTACTTC; CDR3: CASSTGQDPYEQYF; size: .; V: TRBV5-1; D: TRBD1; J: TRBJ2-7
DNA: TGTGCCAGCAGTCCCTACCTCACTAGCGGGAGGGCCGGAGGTACGCAGTATTTT; CDR3: CASSPYLTSGRAGGTQYF; size: few; V: TRBV2; D: TRBD2; J: TRBJ2-3
DNA: TGTGCCAGCAGCTTGTCGAGGGGGGGCCCGGGCACTGAAGCTTTCTTT; CDR3: CASSLSRGGPGTEAFF; size: .; V: TRBV5-4; D: .; J: TRBJ1-1
DNA: TGTGCCAGCAGCGGGGGACAGGTGGGGATGGAGACCCAGTACTTC; CDR3: CASSGGQVGMETQYF; size: .; V: TRBV5-4; D: TRBD1; J: TRBJ2-5
DNA: TGTGCCAGCAGCGTGGGACAGGGGAATGAAAAACTGTTTTTT; CDR3: CASSVGQGNEKLFF; size: .; V: TRBV5-5; D: TRBD1; J: TRBJ1-4
DNA: TGCAGCGTTTCGACAGGGAGGAATGGCTACACCTTC; CDR3: CSVSTGRNGYTF; size: once; V: TRBV29-1; D: TRBD1; J: TRBJ1-2
DNA: TGTGCCAGTAGCCCGGGACAGATGAACACCGGGGAGCTGTTTTTT; CDR3: CASSPGQMNTGELFF; size: .; V: TRBV19; D: TRBD1; J: TRBJ2-2
DNA: TGTGCCAGCTGGCGGACTAATTACAATGAGCAGTTCTTC; CDR3: CASWRTNYNEQFF; size: .; V: TRBV18; D: .; J: TRBJ2-1
DNA: TGTGCCAGCAGCCCTAGCTGGGTTGGGGAAGCTTTCTTT; CDR3: CASSPSWVGEAFF; size: .; V: TRBV12-3/TRBV12-4; D: .; J: TRBJ1-1
DNA: TGTGCCAGCAGTGAACTCCGGGGTCAGGGGGCCAATAATTCACCCCTCCACTTT; CDR3: CASSELRGQGANNSPLHF; size: .; V: TRBV2; D: TRBD1; J: TRBJ1-6
DNA: TGTGCCAGCAGTCTAAAGGGGTCGAGGCATGGCTACACCTTC; CDR3: CASSLKGSRHGYTF; size: .; V: TRBV5-6; D: .; J: TRBJ1-2
DNA: TGTGCCAGTAGTAGCCGGGACAGCCAAGAGACCCAGTACTTC; CDR3: CASSSRDSQETQYF; size: .; V: TRBV19; D: TRBD1; J: TRBJ2-5
DNA: TGTGCCAGCTCACCAAATCTAGCCTGGGAGACCCAGTACTTC; CDR3: CASSPNLAWETQYF; size: .; V: TRBV18; D: .; J: TRBJ2-5
DNA: TGTGCCAGCAGTAATCGGACAGGTCGGCCCACAGATACGCAGTATTTT; CDR3: CASSNRTGRPTDTQYF; size: .; V: TRBV27; D: TRBD1; J: TRBJ2-3